This TCR beta chain was found in a study of T cells expressing NK-cell markers. Study overall: Sorted CD3+CD56+NKG2C+, CD3+CD56+NKG2C- and CD3+CD56-NKG2C+ T cells provided the TCR beta repertoires.

The length of the CDR3 is 16 residues. The germline CDR1 and CDR2 sequences are ENHRY and SYGVKD. General study results and limits: The study did not resolve the HCMV specificity of expanded NKG2C+ T cell clones.

As concerns this clonotype: Its antigen is not identified.

For TCR beta, cDNA was produced by 5'RACE template switching with UMIs. TCRdb reprocessed the 5' RACE reads and reports one entry per CDR3 protein, with no DNA. This sample's clone table lists about 260,000 distinct CDR3 sequences. This clonotype was sampled from a man younger than 30 in good health. Sequences were obtained from blood T cells: a sorted CD56 or NKG2C T cell subset, CD4+ or CD8+ T cells, or bulk PBMC T cells (not recorded which). The chain links TRBV10-3 to TRBJ2-3; lacking DNA, the TRBD2 call made by TCRdb goes unchecked. CDR3 region: CAISDYPAGVADTQYF.